The next 16 T cell receptor beta chains were all read from a single sample in a study of molecular identifiers for immune sequencing clone quantification. Each CDR3 protein is one row after TCRdb ran MiXCR on the PCR reads. This sample carries 550,000 to 750,000 distinct CDR3 sequences, just under 20% of them seen once, and the ten largest clones take roughly 0.83%. Sequenced sample: naive CD8+ T cells from blood, with Jurkat cell RNA spiked in. Subset defined: FACS-sorted CD8+CD4-CCR7+CD45RA+ naive T cells. Every receptor here comes from a human donor in good health. Some libraries in this study had Jurkat cell RNA spiked in.

This clonotype has ten or more counts. This chain links TRBV20-1 with TRBJ1-5; possible D gene TRBD1, 6 bases. The CDR3 runs 15 residues. Trimming took off 2 bases at V and 0 bases at J, with 11 bases between the two ends. Germline CDR1 is DFQATT and CDR2 is SNEGSKA (reference sequence). CDR3 in amino acids: CSARKQGDSNQPQHF. The CDR3 coding sequence is TGCAGTGCTAGAAAACAGGGAGATAGCAATCAGCCCCAGCATTTT.

This clonotype has at least ten counts. The V and J genes are TRBV5-1 and TRBJ1-3, with TRBD1 identical over 7 bases. The CDR3 spans 15 residues. With 0 bases clipped from V and 2 bases from J, the junction kept 2 bases outside the gene matches. CDR1 and CDR2 from the germline V gene are SGHRS and YFSETQ. The CDR3 nucleotides are TGCGCCAGCAGCTTGGACAGGGGACCTGGAAACACCATATATTTT. As protein: CASSLDRGPGNTIYF.

This clonotype was detected ten times or more. The rearrangement uses TRBV4-3 and TRBJ2-7; D gene uncertain. V was cut by 1 base and J by 2 bases, with 12 bases left in between. Looked up from germline, CDR1 is LGHNA and CDR2 is YSLEER. CDR3 length equals 15 residues. In DNA form, the CDR3 reads TGCGCCAGCAGCCAAGTAATTTCCAGCACCTACGAGCAGTACTTC. It yields the protein CASSQVISSTYEQYF.

In this sample, this clonotype turned up many times. The chain joins TRBV11-2 to TRBJ2-3; weak D call: TRBD2 (7 bases). Deletions cut 7 bases from V and 4 bases from J, with 18 bases between. Germline assignment: CDR1 SGHAT and CDR2 FQNNGV. The CDR3 is made up of 15 amino acids. CDR3 DNA sequence: TGTGCCAGCAAGGGTAGGGGGGGGCCGCCAGATACGCAGTATTTT. This encodes CASKGRGGPPDTQYF.

This clonotype was recorded many times. The chain has TRBV24-1 and TRBJ2-3, with D possibly TRBD2 on 5 matching bases. The V and J ends lost 6 bases and 7 bases respectively, with 10 bases between them. This CDR3 region has 12 residues. Germline CDR1 reads KGHDR; CDR2 reads SFDVKD. CDR3 nucleotide sequence: TGTGCCACCAGTACGAGCGGCTATACGCAGTATTTT. This gives the protein CATSTSGYTQYF.

This clonotype was detected many times. This chain joins TRBV28 and TRBJ2-5; TRBD2 aligns across 7 bases. V lost 6 bases, J lost 5 bases, and 6 bases stayed unmatched. Germline-derived CDR1 and CDR2 are MDHEN and SYDVKM. The CDR3 runs to 13 residues. The CDR3 region is CASRGGSGETQYF. CDR3 nucleotide sequence: TGTGCCAGCAGGGGAGGGTCCGGGGAGACCCAGTACTTC.

This clonotype was observed at least ten times. V and J are TRBV3-1 and TRBJ2-5, with D uncertain. CDR3 size: 14 residues. The germline V and J ends were trimmed by 0 bases and 4 bases, with 9 bases remaining between them. Germline V lookup: CDR1 LGHDT, CDR2 YNNKEL (reference sequence). The CDR3 DNA follows: TGTGCCAGCAGCCAAGAAGGCACGCTAGAGACCCAGTACTTC. It encodes CASSQEGTLETQYF.

A word on this clonotype: Since a much larger clone is just one base distant, this may be a read error. The missing conserved phenylalanine or tryptophan at the end of this CDR3 makes a read error likely. The chain joins TRBV19 to TRBJ1-5; D gene ambiguous. The CDR3 runs 13 residues. Germline CDR1 and CDR2: LNHDA and SQIVND (reference sequence). V lost 5 bases and J lost 7, with 12 bases in between. The CDR3 sequence: CASSVTGIQPQHS. The DNA of the CDR3 is TGTGCCAGTAGTGTCACGGGGATCCAGCCCCAGCATTCT.

This clonotype showed up just a few times. The chain carries TRBV19 and TRBJ2-7; TRBD1 aligns across 9 bases. Germline V CDR1 and CDR2: LNHDA, SQIVND (reference sequence). V was clipped by 5 bases and J by 4 bases; unmatched bases: 9. The CDR3 is 15 residues long. The CDR3 DNA is TGTGCCAGTAGTCTCGGACAGGGGATCCGGTACGAGCAGTACTTC. It codes for CASSLGQGIRYEQYF.

This clonotype was counted at least ten times. Here the CDR3 reads CASGQNAGTVYGYTF. The DNA of the CDR3 is TGTGCTAGTGGCCAAAACGCCGGGACAGTATATGGCTACACCTTC. The genes are TRBV12-5 and TRBJ1-2; 7 positions agree with TRBD1. V shed 6 bases and J 5 bases; nucleotides not matched to a gene: 12. The CDR3 contains 15 residues. CDR1 and CDR2 from the germline V gene are LGHNT and FRNRAP.

This clonotype was seen many times. CDR3 sequence (DNA): TGTGCCAGCAGCTTAGGGGGGGATTCCTACGAGCAGTACTTC. It is translated as CASSLGGDSYEQYF. The chain recombines TRBV7-6 with TRBJ2-7, with D possibly TRBD2 on 6 matching bases. Germline V gene sequence: CDR1 SGHVS, CDR2 FNYEAQ. The V end was cut by 1 base, the J end by 1 base, with 8 bases between. This CDR3 region has 14 residues.

This clonotype has at least ten counts. V and J are TRBV2 and TRBJ2-3, with 7 bases fitting TRBD1. Trimming cost V 7 bases and J 0 bases; bases outside gene matches: 10. This CDR3 is 16 amino acids long. Germline values: CDR1 SNHLY, CDR2 FYNNEI. CDR3 DNA: TGTGCCAGCACTACTACAGGGGCCTTAAGCACAGATACGCAGTATTTT. Protein product: CASTTTGALSTDTQYF.

This clonotype showed up just a few times. This sequence joins TRBV12-3 or TRBV12-4 and TRBJ2-1; D is unresolved. This CDR3 comprises 11 residues. Between the trimmed V and J ends, which lost 3 bases and 8 bases, there was a span of 5 bases. This CDR3 reads CASSLVHEQFF. CDR3 nucleotides: TGTGCCAGCAGTTTGGTCCATGAGCAGTTCTTC.

Regarding this clonotype: The missing conserved phenylalanine or tryptophan at the end of this CDR3 makes a read error likely. J is TRBJ2-3 and V is TRBV11-3; D remains unclear. V shed 4 bases and J shed 6 bases, with 8 bases lying between them. This CDR3 is built from 12 residues. CDR1 and CDR2 from the germline V gene are SGHNT and YENEEA. DNA for the CDR3: TGTGCCAGCAGCTCACACCCGGATACGCAGTATTCT. It is translated as CASSSHPDTQYS.

In this sample, this clonotype turned up many times. The V call is TRBV3-1, the J call TRBJ2-7; D could derive from TRBD1 or TRBD2 (5 bases each). Germline V gives CDR1 LGHDT, CDR2 YNNKEL (reference sequence). The CDR3 sequence is 15 residues long. With 0 bases removed from V and 6 bases from J, the gap between germline ends came to 15 bases. Written as DNA, the CDR3 is TGTGCCAGCAGCCAAGACCCTGGGGCGGGTAGCGAGCAGTACTTC. Protein: CASSQDPGAGSEQYF.

The V and J genes are TRBV7-9 and TRBJ2-7; D may correspond to TRBD1 or TRBD2 (6 bases each). CDR3 length equals 15 residues. CDR1 is SEHNR and CDR2 is FQNEAQ in the germline V gene (reference sequence). Trimming left V 5 bases short and J 6 bases short, with 20 bases between. The CDR3 coding sequence is TGTGCCAGCAGCCTAGGAGGACGGGGGCAGGCCGAGCAGTACTTC. Translated, it gives CASSLGGRGQAEQYF.